This TCR beta chain comes out of a study of blood T cells in healthy people across ages. On the study more broadly: Template switching recovered approximately one barcoded beta molecule for every two T cells. Study-level findings and limits: Higher diversity and more naive CD4+ cells were features of long-lived donors, compared to aged donors.

As for this clonotype: Antigen unknown. Its ends do not fully match the called genes, so a read error is possible.

The authors ran a second PCR of about 7 to 11 cycles using a sample-barcoded 5' primer and a J-beta primer mix. Researchers report that each sample yielded at least 3 million CDR3-containing paired-end reads. TCRdb fed the 5' RACE reads into MiXCR, producing one record per CDR3 protein. The table shows 1.6 million or so distinct CDR3 sequences, with roughly 30% occurring only once. At least 5.5 micrograms of total RNA were extracted per sample. From germline, CDR1 is MDHEN and CDR2 SYDVKM. This CDR3 has 17 amino acids. The V gene is TRBV28, the J gene TRBJ2-3, with D possibly called TRBD1 or TRBD2 (5 bases each). Material: blood. This receptor was identified in a woman aged 30 to 39 in good health. The CDR3 DNA reads as TGTACCAGCAGTTTAGGACTCCTTGGGGCGGGCACAGATACGCAGTATTTT. Residues: CTSSLGLLGAGTDTQYF.